This T cell receptor (beta chain) appears in the sequencing data of a study of CD8 T cells in Susac syndrome. From germline, CDR1 is DFQATT and CDR2 SNEGSKA (reference sequence). Trimming removed 0 bases from V and 7 bases from J, with 10 bases in between. The CDR3 consists of 13 residues. Random hexamers were used to reverse transcribe an amount of about 0.45 to 1 ug RNA. MiXCR, applied by TCRdb to the immunoSEQ multiplex PCR reads, yields one record per CDR3 protein. The sample carries more than 250,000 distinct CDR3 sequences, under 95% recorded once. From blood CD8+ and CD4+ T cells, TCR beta sequences were generated.

The chain couples TRBV20-1 to TRBJ1-5, with D unclear. This TCR was sampled from a human donor with multiple sclerosis. Sequencing was performed on CD4+ T cells from PBMCs. The CDR3 reads CSARERGLQPQHF. In DNA, the CDR3 is TGCAGTGCTAGAGAACGTGGGTTACAGCCCCAGCATTTT.